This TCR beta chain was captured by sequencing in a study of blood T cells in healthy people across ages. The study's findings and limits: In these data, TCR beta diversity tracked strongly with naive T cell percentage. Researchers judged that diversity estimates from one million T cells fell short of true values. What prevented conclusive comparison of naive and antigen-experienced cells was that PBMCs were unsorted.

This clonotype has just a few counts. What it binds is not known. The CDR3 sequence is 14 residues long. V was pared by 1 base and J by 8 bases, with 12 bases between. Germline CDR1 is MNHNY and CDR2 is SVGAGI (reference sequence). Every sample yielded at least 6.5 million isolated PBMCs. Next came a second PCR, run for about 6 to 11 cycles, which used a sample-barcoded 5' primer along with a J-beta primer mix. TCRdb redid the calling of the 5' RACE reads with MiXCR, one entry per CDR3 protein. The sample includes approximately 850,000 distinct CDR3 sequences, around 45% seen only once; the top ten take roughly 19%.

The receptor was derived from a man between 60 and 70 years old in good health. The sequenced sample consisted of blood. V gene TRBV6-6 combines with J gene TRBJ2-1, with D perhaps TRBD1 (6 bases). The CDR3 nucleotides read TGTGCCAGCAGTTACTTAAAACAGGGCGATGAGCAGTTCTTC. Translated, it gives CASSYLKQGDEQFF.